The following is a T cell receptor beta chain sequence with its context. Its antigen is as yet unknown. This record belongs to a study of OX40 agonist ivuxolimab in advanced cancers. Study as a whole: Subjects had a mean age of roughly 60 years, with a range of 23 to 79; less than 90% were male. Two patients with cutaneous melanoma and one with hepatocellular carcinoma, three in total, showed partial responses. Points from the study as a whole: Expansion of clones was among the lowest in partial responders at 0.1-3.0 mg/kg. CD4+ and CD8+ blood T cells expanded clonally by week 6 at 0.1 to 3.0 mg/kg.

Assay: immunoSEQ multiplex PCR; the TCRdb copy retains only in-frame clones and omits some. Among some 62,000 clones listed, approximately 84% were seen once. The sequencing here drew on CD4+ or CD8+ T cells sorted from blood, taken in a trial of the OX40 agonist ivuxolimab. The receptor was isolated from an adult with an advanced solid tumor such as melanoma, head and neck, liver or kidney cancer.

CDR3 protein: CSVEERQVYGYTF. DNA of the CDR3: TGCAGCGTTGAAGAGAGACAGGTCTATGGCTACACCTTC. V usage is TRBV29-1 and J usage is TRBJ1-2; D might be TRBD1 (6 bases). Trimming left V 0 bases short and J 4 bases short, with 9 bases between. Germline V gene lookup returns CDR1 SQVTM and CDR2 ANQGSEA. The CDR3 is 13 residues long.